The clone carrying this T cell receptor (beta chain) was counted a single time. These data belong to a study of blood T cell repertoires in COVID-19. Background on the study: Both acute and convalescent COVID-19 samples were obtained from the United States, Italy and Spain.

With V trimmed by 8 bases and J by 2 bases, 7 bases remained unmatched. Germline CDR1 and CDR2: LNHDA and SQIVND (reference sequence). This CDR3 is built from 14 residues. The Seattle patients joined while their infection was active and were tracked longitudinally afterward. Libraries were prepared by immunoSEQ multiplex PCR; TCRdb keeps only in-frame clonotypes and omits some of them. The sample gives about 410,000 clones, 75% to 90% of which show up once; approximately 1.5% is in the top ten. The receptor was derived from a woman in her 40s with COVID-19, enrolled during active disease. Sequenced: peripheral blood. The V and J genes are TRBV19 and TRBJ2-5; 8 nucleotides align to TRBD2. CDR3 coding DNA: TGTGCCAGTCGGGCGGGAGGAGGTCAAGAGACCCAGTACTTC. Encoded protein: CASRAGGGQETQYF.